This record looks at one T cell receptor beta chain sequence and its context. Its specificity is unknown. Generated by immunoSEQ multiplex PCR, the TCRdb table keeps only in-frame clones and is missing some. Of under 100,000 clones listed, approximately 82% are singletons. CDR1 and CDR2 (germline): MNHEY, SVGAGI. V was clipped by 5 bases and J by 4 bases, with 11 bases between them. The CDR3 is made up of 13 amino acids. This sample was taken from a study of radiotherapy plus CTLA-4 blockade in lung cancer. Study-level results: Tumor-origin TCR clones grew in blood after radiotherapy plus ipilimumab.

The sample was peripheral blood, taken from a patient treated with radiotherapy plus ipilimumab. The receptor was isolated from a human donor with non-small cell lung cancer that progressed on radiotherapy plus ipilimumab. V and J are TRBV6-5 and TRBJ1-2; TRBD1 might be the D (6 bases). The CDR3 loop reads CASSLQGFYGYTF. Written as DNA, the CDR3 is TGTGCCAGCAGTCTCCAGGGGTTCTATGGCTACACCTTC.